Below are 24 T cell receptor beta chains sequenced from a single sample in a study of T cells after posttransplantation cyclophosphamide. The data were produced by immunoSEQ multiplex PCR, yet TCRdb's version contains in-frame clones alone and is incomplete. The profile covers fewer than 60,000 clones, with under 95% appearing a single time and about 3.1% taken by the ten largest. The sample taken for sequencing was PBMCs. The receptors come from a woman in her 30s in good health and a related stem cell transplant donor.

J is TRBJ1-2 and V is TRBV6-6; possibly TRBD1 for D (6 bases). V was clipped by 8 bases and J by 5 bases, with 6 bases between them. The CDR3 extends over 10 amino acids. CDR1 is MNHNY, CDR2 SVGAGI, per germline (reference sequence). CDR3 sequence (DNA): TGTGCCAGCGGACAGTATGGCTACACCTTC. This encodes CASGQYGYTF.

The J gene is TRBJ2-5, the V gene TRBV7-9; D is possibly TRBD1 (6 bases). Trimming shortened V by 5 bases and J by 3 bases, and 13 bases separated the two germline ends. Germline V gene lookup returns CDR1 SEHNR and CDR2 FQNEAQ (reference sequence). CDR3 size: 14 residues. DNA of the CDR3: TGTGCCAGCAGCCCAGACAGGAGCAAAGAGACCCAGTACTTC. It translates to CASSPDRSKETQYF. The full variable domain, in which reference TRBV7-9 and TRBJ2-5 provide the parts outside the CDR3, is DTGVSQNPRHKITKRGQNVTFRCDPISEHNRLYWYRQTLGQGPEFLTYFQNEAQLEKSRLLSDRFSAERPKGSFSTLEIQRTEQGDSAMYLCASSPDRSKETQYFGPGTRLLVL.

This clone came up a few times. The rearrangement uses TRBV19 and TRBJ2-4, with TRBD2 identical over 9 bases. From germline, CDR1 is LNHDA and CDR2 SQIVND (reference sequence). The J segment lost 7 bases and the V segment lost 6 bases, leaving 4 bases of the junction unmatched. CDR3 length equals 13 residues. CDR3 bases: TGTGCCAGTAGATCGCTAGCGGGGAACATTCAGTACTTC. Protein sequence: CASRSLAGNIQYF.

V gene TRBV9 combines with J gene TRBJ1-1; 7 bases match TRBD1. Germline V gene sequence: CDR1 SGDLS, CDR2 YYNGEE. The trim removed 4 bases at V and 4 bases at J, leaving 4 bases unmatched. CDR3 length: 13 amino acids. The CDR3 region is CASSSGTATEAFF. The CDR3 DNA sequence: TGTGCCAGCAGCTCCGGGACAGCCACTGAAGCTTTCTTT.

The chain recombines TRBV27 with TRBJ1-2, with D perhaps TRBD1 (5 bases). Per the germline V gene, CDR1 is MNHEY and CDR2 is SMNVEV (reference sequence). V was shortened by 4 bases and J by 4 bases, with 13 bases between the two germline ends. This CDR3 comprises 14 residues. In DNA, the CDR3 is TGTGCCAGCAGTTCTACAGGTAGATTCTATGGCTACACCTTC. Translation gives CASSSTGRFYGYTF.

The chain is built from TRBV9 and TRBJ1-2; no firm D call. Trimming pared 0 bases from V and 8 bases from J, leaving 17 bases between. CDR1 SGDLS and CDR2 YYNGEE come from the germline V gene. The CDR3 has 15 amino acids. CDR3 sequence reads: CASSVGGIRRGGYTF. In nucleotides, the CDR3 is TGTGCCAGCAGCGTAGGAGGGATCCGGAGAGGGGGCTACACCTTC.

The V call is TRBV10-3, the J call TRBJ2-1; D is ambiguous. This CDR3 comprises 16 residues. Trimming cost V 0 bases and J 4 bases, with 13 bases left between them. In germline, CDR1 is ENHRY, CDR2 SYGVKD. CDR3 nucleotide sequence: TGTGCCATCAGTGAGTCTTCGGTTCAGGTTTACAATGAGCAGTTCTTC. It translates to CAISESSVQVYNEQFF.

The chain couples TRBV29-1 to TRBJ1-5, with D possibly matching TRBD1 (6 bases). The CDR3 covers 13 residues. Trimming removed 2 bases at V and 9 bases at J, with 14 bases between. In germline, CDR1 is SQVTM, CDR2 ANQGSEA. The CDR3 nucleotides read TGCAGCGTTGAACCTCAGGGGCTGCGGCCCCAGCATTTT. Protein product: CSVEPQGLRPQHF.

The rearrangement links TRBV4-1 to TRBJ2-3, with D perhaps matching TRBD2 (5 bases). This CDR3 contains 16 residues. The ends were cut back, 2 bases at V and 2 bases at J, with 14 bases in the middle. CDR1 and CDR2 (germline): MGHRA, YSYEKL. Written as DNA, the CDR3 is TGCGCCAGCAGCCAACTGGACTTATTCTACACAGATACGCAGTATTTT. This sequence encodes CASSQLDLFYTDTQYF.

The chain is built from TRBV10-3 and TRBJ1-2; D is unresolved. The CDR3 extends over 13 amino acids. V dropped 1 base and J dropped 3 bases, with 6 bases sitting between them. Germline V CDR1 and CDR2: ENHRY, SYGVKD. The CDR3 sequence is CAISEYRDYGYTF. The CDR3 region has the DNA TGTGCCATCAGTGAGTACAGAGACTATGGCTACACCTTC.

Written as DNA, the CDR3 is TGTGCCAGCAGTTACTGGGGGGATGGCTACACCTTC. Protein product: CASSYWGDGYTF. The chain recombines TRBV6-6 with TRBJ1-2; maybe TRBD1 (5 bases). Trimming shortened V by 1 base and J by 6 bases, and 6 bases separated the two germline ends. Looked up from germline, CDR1 is MNHNY and CDR2 is SVGAGI (reference sequence). This CDR3 is 12 amino acids long.

V gene TRBV18 combines with J gene TRBJ1-1; D might be TRBD1 (6 bases). V was trimmed by 4 bases and J by 7 bases, leaving 13 bases between them. The CDR3 consists of 13 residues. The V gene's germline CDR1 is KGHSH and CDR2 LQKENI. DNA of the CDR3: TGTGCCAGCTCACGGACAGACTCTGTTGAAGCTTTCTTT. It translates to CASSRTDSVEAFF.

The count of this clone is one. The chain has TRBV5-6 and TRBJ2-5; 8 bases line up with TRBD1. The germline V gene encodes CDR1 SGHDT and CDR2 YYEEEE. V shed 0 bases and J 2 bases; nucleotides not matched to a gene: 6. CDR3 length: 16 residues. This chain's CDR3 is CASSLGWTGLQETQYF. In DNA form, the CDR3 reads TGTGCCAGCAGCTTGGGTTGGACAGGGTTGCAAGAGACCCAGTACTTC.

The chain joins TRBV5-1 to TRBJ2-3, with no clear D. The V end was cut by 10 bases, the J end by 3 bases, with 24 bases between. This CDR3 has 16 residues. Per the germline V gene, CDR1 is SGHRS and CDR2 is YFSETQ. The CDR3 nucleotides read TGCGCCGGAAATCGGTCAAGAATAGCAAGAACAGATACGCAGTATTTT. Amino acid sequence: CAGNRSRIARTDTQYF.

The chain employs TRBV7-9 and TRBJ2-2; no clear D. The CDR3 consists of 12 residues. Trimming removed 4 bases at V and 3 bases at J, with 3 bases between. CDR1 is SEHNR and CDR2 is FQNEAQ in the germline V gene (reference sequence). CDR3 nucleotides: TGTGCCAGCAGCTACTACACCGGGGAGCTGTTTTTT. Amino acids: CASSYYTGELFF.

The genes are TRBV5-4 and TRBJ1-2; TRBD1 matches 10 bases. Per the germline V gene, CDR1 is SGHNT and CDR2 is YYREEE (reference sequence). The CDR3 has 15 amino acids. Unmatched junction bases numbered 7, after V lost 3 bases and J lost 5 bases. In nucleotides, the CDR3 is TGTGCCAGCAGCTCCCGGGACAGGGGTTATTATGGCTACACCTTC. Protein sequence: CASSSRDRGYYGYTF.

The J gene is TRBJ2-2, the V gene TRBV5-6; D perhaps matches TRBD2 (5 bases). CDR1 is SGHDT, CDR2 YYEEEE, per germline. The V end lost 4 bases, the J end lost 8 bases, and 12 bases lay between the germline ends. This CDR3 region has 13 residues. CDR3 in amino acids: CASSAGRPGELFF. CDR3 in DNA: TGTGCCAGCAGCGCGGGCAGGCCTGGGGAGCTGTTTTTT.

This rearrangement joins TRBV5-4 to TRBJ2-5, with D maybe TRBD2 (5 bases). The V and J ends lost 2 bases and 4 bases respectively, with 12 bases between them. The CDR3 is made up of 14 amino acids. Per the germline V gene, CDR1 is SGHNT and CDR2 is YYREEE (reference sequence). CDR3 residues: CASSLAIGGETQYF. CDR3 sequence (DNA): TGTGCCAGCAGCTTAGCGATTGGAGGAGAGACCCAGTACTTC.

This chain connects TRBV7-6 to TRBJ2-2; 7 bases align to TRBD2. Losses at the gene ends were 3 bases for V and 5 bases for J; bases not matched to a gene: 9. Germline CDR1 reads SGHVS; CDR2 reads FNYEAQ. This CDR3 has 16 residues. The CDR3 protein is CASSFRDYRRTGELFF. As DNA, the CDR3 is TGTGCCAGCAGCTTTCGGGACTACCGGAGGACCGGGGAGCTGTTTTTT.

V and J are TRBV20-1 and TRBJ1-2; possibly TRBD1 for D (5 bases). Germline V lookup: CDR1 DFQATT, CDR2 SNEGSKA (reference sequence). This CDR3 is 11 amino acids long. Trimming left V 5 bases short and J 8 bases short, with 12 bases between. CDR3 sequence: CSAGPGGGYTF. Here the CDR3 DNA reads TGCAGTGCTGGCCCCGGGGGAGGCTACACCTTC.

V usage is TRBV19 and J usage is TRBJ2-5; a weak D match, TRBD2 (5 bases). CDR1 is LNHDA and CDR2 is SQIVND in the germline V gene (reference sequence). V was shortened by 3 bases and J by 4 bases, with 6 bases between the two germline ends. The CDR3 sequence is 12 residues long. Here the CDR3 reads CASSIGGETQYF. The CDR3 nucleotides are TGTGCCAGTAGTATTGGAGGAGAGACCCAGTACTTC.

This chain links TRBV6-5 with TRBJ1-3; D gene ambiguous. V lost 4 bases, J lost 0 bases, and 10 bases lay in between. CDR1 is MNHEY and CDR2 is SVGAGI in the germline V gene. The CDR3 extends over 15 amino acids. CDR3 amino acids: CASSSIQHSGNTIYF. The DNA for the CDR3 is TGTGCCAGCAGTTCGATACAGCACTCTGGAAACACCATATATTTT.

The rearrangement joins TRBV4-3 to TRBJ1-3, with D tentatively TRBD1 (5 bases). Trimming pared 3 bases from V and 4 bases from J, leaving 13 bases between. Germline CDR1 and CDR2: LGHNA and YSLEER. This CDR3 has 15 amino acids. The CDR3 DNA reads as TGCGCCAGCAGCCAGGTGACAGCATTCGGAAACACCATATATTTT. Its translation is CASSQVTAFGNTIYF.

J is TRBJ1-6 and V is TRBV15; 12 nucleotides line up with TRBD1. The CDR3 consists of 17 residues. The germline CDR1 and CDR2 sequences are LNHNV and YYDKDF (reference sequence). Trimming took 1 base from V and 7 from J; bases not matched to a gene: 5. The CDR3 protein is CATSRGGQGAKNSPLHF. CDR3 sequence (DNA): TGTGCCACCAGCAGAGGGGGACAGGGGGCGAAAAATTCACCCCTCCACTTT.